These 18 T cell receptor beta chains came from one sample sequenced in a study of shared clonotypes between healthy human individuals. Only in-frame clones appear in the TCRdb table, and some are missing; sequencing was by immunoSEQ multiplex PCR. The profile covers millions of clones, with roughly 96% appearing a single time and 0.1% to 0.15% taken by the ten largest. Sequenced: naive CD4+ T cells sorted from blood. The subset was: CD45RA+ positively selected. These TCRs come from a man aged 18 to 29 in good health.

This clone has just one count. The CDR3 is CASSARLARGEQYF. CDR3 nucleotides: TGTGCCAGCAGTGCCCGACTAGCACGGGGCGAGCAGTACTTC. The chain couples TRBV27 to TRBJ2-7; 7 bases align to TRBD2. Germline V lookup: CDR1 MNHEY, CDR2 SMNVEV (reference sequence). The J segment lost 6 bases and the V segment lost 5 bases, leaving 10 bases of the junction unmatched. This CDR3 comprises 14 residues.

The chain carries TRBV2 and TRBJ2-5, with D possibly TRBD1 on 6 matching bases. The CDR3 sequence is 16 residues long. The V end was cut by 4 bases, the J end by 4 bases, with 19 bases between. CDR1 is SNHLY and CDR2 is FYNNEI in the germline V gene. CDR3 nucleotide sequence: TGTGCCAGCAGTGCCGCGGATGTCAGGGGTGTAGAGACCCAGTACTTC. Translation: CASSAADVRGVETQYF.

CDR3 protein: CASRRGGEIVGEQFF. Written as DNA, the CDR3 is TGTGCCAGCAGGCGCGGAGGGGAAATCGTCGGTGAGCAGTTCTTC. V gene TRBV7-3 combines with J gene TRBJ2-1; a possible D gene is TRBD2 (6 bases). This CDR3 spans 15 amino acids. CDR1 and CDR2 (germline): SGHTA, FQGTGA. Trimming removed 6 bases from V and 9 bases from J, with 21 bases in between.

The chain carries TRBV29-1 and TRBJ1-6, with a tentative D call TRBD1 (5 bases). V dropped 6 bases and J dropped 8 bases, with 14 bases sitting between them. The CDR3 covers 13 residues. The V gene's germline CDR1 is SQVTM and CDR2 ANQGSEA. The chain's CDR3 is CSVKPQAHSPLHF. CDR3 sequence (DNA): TGCAGCGTCAAACCACAGGCGCATTCACCCCTCCACTTT.

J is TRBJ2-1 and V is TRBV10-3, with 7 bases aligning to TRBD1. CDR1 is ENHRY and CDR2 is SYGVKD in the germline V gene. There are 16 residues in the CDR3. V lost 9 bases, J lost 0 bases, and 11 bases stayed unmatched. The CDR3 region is CAILSDRVISYNEQFF. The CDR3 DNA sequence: TGTGCCATACTTTCCGACAGGGTAATCTCCTACAATGAGCAGTTCTTC.

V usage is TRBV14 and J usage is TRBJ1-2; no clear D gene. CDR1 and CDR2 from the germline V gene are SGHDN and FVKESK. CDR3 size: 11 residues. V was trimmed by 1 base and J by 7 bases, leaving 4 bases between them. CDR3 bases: TGTGCCAGCAGCCAAGGGAGTGGCTACACCTTC. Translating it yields CASSQGSGYTF.

In nucleotides, the CDR3 is TGTGCCAGTGGGGGGATGATGTCCTACGAGCAGTACTTC. Its translation is CASGGMMSYEQYF. The genes are TRBV7-2 and TRBJ2-7; a weak D match, TRBD2 (6 bases). Trimming removed 9 bases from V and 1 base from J, with 13 bases in between. In germline, CDR1 is SGHTA, CDR2 FQGNSA. The CDR3 consists of 13 residues.

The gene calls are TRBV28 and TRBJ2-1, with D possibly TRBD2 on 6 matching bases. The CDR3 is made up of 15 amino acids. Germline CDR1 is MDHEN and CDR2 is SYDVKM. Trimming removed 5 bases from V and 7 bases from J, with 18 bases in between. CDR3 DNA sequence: TGTGCCAGCAGTCCTGGGACTTTAGCGAGGAATGAGCAGTTCTTC. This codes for CASSPGTLARNEQFF.

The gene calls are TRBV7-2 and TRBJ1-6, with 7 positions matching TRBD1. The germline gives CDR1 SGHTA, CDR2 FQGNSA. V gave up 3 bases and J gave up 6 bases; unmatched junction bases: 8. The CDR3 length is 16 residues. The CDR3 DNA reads TGTGCCAGCAGCTTTAGCGGGACAGTTTCTAATTCACCCCTCCACTTT. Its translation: CASSFSGTVSNSPLHF. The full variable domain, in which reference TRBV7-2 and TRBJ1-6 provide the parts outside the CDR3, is GAGVSQSPSNKVTEKGKDVELRCDPISGHTALYWYRQSLGQGLEFLIYFQGNSAPDKSGLPSDRFSAERTGGSVSTLTIQRTQQEDSAVYLCASSFSGTVSNSPLHFGNGTRLTVT.

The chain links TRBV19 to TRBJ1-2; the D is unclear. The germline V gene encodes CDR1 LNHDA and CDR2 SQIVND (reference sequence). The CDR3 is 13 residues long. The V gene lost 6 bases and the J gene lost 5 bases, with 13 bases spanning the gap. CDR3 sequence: CASSIPRGYGYTF. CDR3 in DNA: TGTGCCAGTAGCATTCCCCGCGGATATGGCTACACCTTC.

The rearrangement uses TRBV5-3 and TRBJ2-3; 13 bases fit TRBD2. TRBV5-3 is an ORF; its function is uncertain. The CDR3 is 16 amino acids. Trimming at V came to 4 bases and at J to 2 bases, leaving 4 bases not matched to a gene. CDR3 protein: CARSRLAGGPTDTQYF. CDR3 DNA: TGTGCCAGAAGCAGACTAGCGGGAGGCCCCACAGATACGCAGTATTTT.

CDR3 region: CASSLSSGITGELFF. CDR3 coding DNA: TGCGCCAGCAGCTTGAGCTCAGGGATCACCGGGGAGCTGTTTTTT. The rearrangement links TRBV5-1 to TRBJ2-2, with a possible D match to TRBD1 (5 bases). There are 15 residues in the CDR3. Germline CDR1 is SGHRS and CDR2 is YFSETQ. Trimming shortened V by 1 base and J by 4 bases, and 11 bases separated the two germline ends.

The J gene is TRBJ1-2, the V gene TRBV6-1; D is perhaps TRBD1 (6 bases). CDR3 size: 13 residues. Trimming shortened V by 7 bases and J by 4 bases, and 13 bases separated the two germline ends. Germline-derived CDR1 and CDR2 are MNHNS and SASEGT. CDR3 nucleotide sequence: TGTGCCAGCACCGAACAGGGAAGCTATGGCTACACCTTC. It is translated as CASTEQGSYGYTF.

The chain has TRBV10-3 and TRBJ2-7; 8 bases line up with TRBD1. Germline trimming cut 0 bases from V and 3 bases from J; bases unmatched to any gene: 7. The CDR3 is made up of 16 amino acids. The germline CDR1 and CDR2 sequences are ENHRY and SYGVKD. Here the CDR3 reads CAISESRGDRSYEQYF. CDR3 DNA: TGTGCCATCAGTGAGTCTAGGGGGGACAGGAGCTACGAGCAGTACTTC.

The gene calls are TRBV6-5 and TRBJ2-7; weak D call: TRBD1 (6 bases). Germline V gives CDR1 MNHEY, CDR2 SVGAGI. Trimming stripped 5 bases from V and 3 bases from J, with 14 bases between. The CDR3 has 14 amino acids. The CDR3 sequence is CASSKFTGLYEQYF. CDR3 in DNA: TGTGCCAGCAGTAAGTTTACAGGGCTCTACGAGCAGTACTTC.

The DNA of the CDR3 is TGTGCCACGGCCTGGGGTAGTCAGCCCCAGCATTTT. Its protein product is CATAWGSQPQHF. V usage is TRBV15 and J usage is TRBJ1-5; no definite D call. Germline V gene data show CDR1 as LNHNV and CDR2 as YYDKDF (reference sequence). The CDR3 runs 12 residues. The ends were cut back, 9 bases at V and 6 bases at J, with 12 bases in the middle.

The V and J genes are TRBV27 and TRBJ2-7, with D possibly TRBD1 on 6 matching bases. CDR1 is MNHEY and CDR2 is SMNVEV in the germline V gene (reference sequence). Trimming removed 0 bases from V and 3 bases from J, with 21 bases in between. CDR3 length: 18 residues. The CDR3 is CASSLSPLANREFYEQYF. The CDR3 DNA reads TGTGCCAGCAGTTTATCCCCGCTCGCGAACAGGGAGTTCTACGAGCAGTACTTC.

The CDR3 region has the DNA TGTGCCAGCAGCCGAGACGCCGGAGGCGGGAGGGCCGAGACCCAGTACTTC. Residues: CASSRDAGGGRAETQYF. V is TRBV11-2 and J is TRBJ2-5; TRBD2 agrees at 9 bases. Trimming cost V 5 bases and J 5 bases; bases outside gene matches: 15. Germline CDR1 reads SGHAT; CDR2 reads FQNNGV. This CDR3 is built from 17 residues.